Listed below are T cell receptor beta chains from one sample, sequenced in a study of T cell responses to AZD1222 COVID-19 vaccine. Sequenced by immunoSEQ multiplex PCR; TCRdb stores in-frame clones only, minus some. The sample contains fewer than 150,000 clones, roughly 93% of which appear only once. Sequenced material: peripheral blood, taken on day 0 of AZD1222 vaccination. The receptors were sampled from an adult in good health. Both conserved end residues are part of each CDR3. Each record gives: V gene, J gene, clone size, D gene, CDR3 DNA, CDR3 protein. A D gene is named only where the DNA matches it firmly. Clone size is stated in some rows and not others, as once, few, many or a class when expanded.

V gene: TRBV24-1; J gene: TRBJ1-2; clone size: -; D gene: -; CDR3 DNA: TGTGCCACCAGTGATAAGACGACGGCTTCCTCTAACTATGGCTACACCTTC; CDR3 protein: CATSDKTTASSNYGYTF
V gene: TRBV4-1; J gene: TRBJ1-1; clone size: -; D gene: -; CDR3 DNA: TGCGCCAGCAGCCAAGGGAGGGAAGGGTCGGACACTGAAGCTTTCTTT; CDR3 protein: CASSQGREGSDTEAFF
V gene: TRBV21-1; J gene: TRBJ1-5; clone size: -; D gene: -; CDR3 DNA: TGTGCCAGCAGCAAAAAAGGTAGTAAGGGGGGACATGATAGCAATCAGCCCCAGCATTTT; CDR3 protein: CASSKKGSKGGHDSNQPQHF
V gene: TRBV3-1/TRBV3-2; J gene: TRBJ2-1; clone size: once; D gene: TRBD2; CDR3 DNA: TGTGCCAGCAGCCAAGTACCATCTAGCGGGCATGGCAATGAGCAGTTCTTC; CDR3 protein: CASSQVPSSGHGNEQFF
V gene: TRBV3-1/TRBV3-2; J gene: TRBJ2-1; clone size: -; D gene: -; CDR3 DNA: TGTGCCAGCAGTAACCCTACCTTAGCGATTTTTCAGCAGTTCTTC; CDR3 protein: CASSNPTLAIFQQFF
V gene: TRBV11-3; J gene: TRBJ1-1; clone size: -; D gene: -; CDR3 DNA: TGTGCCAGCAGCTTTATATACGGCACTGAAGCTTTCTTT; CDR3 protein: CASSFIYGTEAFF
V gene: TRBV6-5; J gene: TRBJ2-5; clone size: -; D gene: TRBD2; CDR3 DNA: TGTGCCAGCAGAGGGACGGGGGGGACCCAGTACTTC; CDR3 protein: CASRGTGGTQYF
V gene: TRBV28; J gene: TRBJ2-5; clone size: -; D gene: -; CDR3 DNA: TGTGCCAGCAACGCTCCGGGACGGCCCCGAGAGACCCAGTACTTC; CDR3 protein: CASNAPGRPRETQYF
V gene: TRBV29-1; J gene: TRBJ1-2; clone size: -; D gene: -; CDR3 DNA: TGCAGCGTCCGGGACGGTACGGATGGCTACACCTTC; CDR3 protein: CSVRDGTDGYTF
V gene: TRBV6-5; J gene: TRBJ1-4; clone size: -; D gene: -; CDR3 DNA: TGTGCCAGCCAAAGGGCCTTTAATGAAAAACTGTTTTTT; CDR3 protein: CASQRAFNEKLFF
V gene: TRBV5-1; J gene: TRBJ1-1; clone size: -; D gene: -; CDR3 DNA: TGCGCCAGCAGCCTACCGACAGGGAACACTGAAGCTTTCTTT; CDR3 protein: CASSLPTGNTEAFF
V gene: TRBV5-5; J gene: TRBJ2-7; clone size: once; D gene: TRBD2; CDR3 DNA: TGTGCCAGCAGCTCTAGCGGGAACTACGAGCAGTACTTC; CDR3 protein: CASSSSGNYEQYF
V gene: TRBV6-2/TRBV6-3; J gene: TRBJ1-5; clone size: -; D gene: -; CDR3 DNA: TGTGCCAGCAGTTTTTCGGATCAAAATCAGCCCCAGCATTTT; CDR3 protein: CASSFSDQNQPQHF
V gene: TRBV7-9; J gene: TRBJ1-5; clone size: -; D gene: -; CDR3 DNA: TGTGCCAGCAGCTTAGCCCCCGGGCGGCCCCAGCATTTT; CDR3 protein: CASSLAPGRPQHF
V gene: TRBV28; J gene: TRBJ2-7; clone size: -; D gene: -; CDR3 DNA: TGTGCCACCAAAGCACTCCGGGACAAAGAGACCTACGAGCAGTACTTC; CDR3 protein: CATKALRDKETYEQYF
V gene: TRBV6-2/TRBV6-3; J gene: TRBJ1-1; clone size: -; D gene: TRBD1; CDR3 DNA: TGTGCCAGCAGTTGGACAGGGCCTAGCCGAGCTTTCTTT; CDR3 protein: CASSWTGPSRAFF
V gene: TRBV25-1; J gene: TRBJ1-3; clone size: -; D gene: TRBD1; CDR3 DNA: TGTGCCACCCGGGACAGGTCGTTGGGAAACACCATATATTTT; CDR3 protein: CATRDRSLGNTIYF
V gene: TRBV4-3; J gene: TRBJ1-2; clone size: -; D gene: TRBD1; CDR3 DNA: TGCGCCAGCAGCCGCCGAAAGGGACAGGGGAATCTAGGGATCGGGAGCTACACCTTC; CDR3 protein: CASSRRKGQGNLGIGSYTF
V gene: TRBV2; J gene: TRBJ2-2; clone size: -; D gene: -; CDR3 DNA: TGTGCCAGCAGTGATCCATGGACACAATACTACACCGGGGAGCTGTTTTTT; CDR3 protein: CASSDPWTQYYTGELFF
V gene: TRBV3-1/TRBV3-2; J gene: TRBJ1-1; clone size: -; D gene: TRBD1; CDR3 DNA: TGTGCCAGCAGCTCTACAGGGGACACTGAAGCTTTCTTT; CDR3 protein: CASSSTGDTEAFF
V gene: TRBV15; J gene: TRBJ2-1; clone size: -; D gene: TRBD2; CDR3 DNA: TGTGCCACCAGCAGATTCCTAGCGGTCAACAATGAGCAGTTCTTC; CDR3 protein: CATSRFLAVNNEQFF
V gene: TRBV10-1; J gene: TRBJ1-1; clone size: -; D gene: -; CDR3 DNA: TGCGCCAGCAGTGAGGGGCAGGGGACTTTAATGAACACTGAAGCTTTCTTT; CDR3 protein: CASSEGQGTLMNTEAFF
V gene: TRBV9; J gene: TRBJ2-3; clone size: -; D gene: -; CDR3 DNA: TGTGCCAGAGCGCCCGGCACAGATACGCAGTATTTT; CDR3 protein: CARAPGTDTQYF
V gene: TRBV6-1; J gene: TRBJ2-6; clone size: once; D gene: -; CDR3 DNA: TGTGCCAGCAGTGAAAGGCCTTCTGGGGCCAACGTCCTGACTTTC; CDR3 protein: CASSERPSGANVLTF
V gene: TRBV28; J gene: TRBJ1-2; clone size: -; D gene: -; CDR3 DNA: TGTGCCAGCAGTCCAGACTTTGAGGGGGGCTATGGCTACACCTTC; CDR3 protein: CASSPDFEGGYGYTF
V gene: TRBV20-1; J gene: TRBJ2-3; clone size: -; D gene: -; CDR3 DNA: TGCAGTGCTAGTTCGAGGGCGGGAAAAGATACGCAGTATTTT; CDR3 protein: CSASSRAGKDTQYF
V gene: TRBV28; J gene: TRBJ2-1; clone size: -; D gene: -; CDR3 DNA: TGTGCCAGCAGTTTAATCGTGGCGGGCTTTATCTACAATGAGCAGTTCTTC; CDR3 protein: CASSLIVAGFIYNEQFF
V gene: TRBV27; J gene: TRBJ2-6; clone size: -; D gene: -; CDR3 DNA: TGTGCCAGCGGTCTGGGAATCGAGGACCTTGGGGTTGGGGCCAACGTCCTGACTTTC; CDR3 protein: CASGLGIEDLGVGANVLTF
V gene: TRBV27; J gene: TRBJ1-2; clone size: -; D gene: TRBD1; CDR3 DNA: TGTCCCACCACGACAGGGGGGGGTGGCTACACCTTC; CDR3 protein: CPTTTGGGGYTF
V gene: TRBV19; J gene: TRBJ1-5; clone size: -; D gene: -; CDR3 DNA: TGTGCCAGTAGTCCCCCTTTGGGCAATCAGCCCCAGCATTTT; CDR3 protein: CASSPPLGNQPQHF
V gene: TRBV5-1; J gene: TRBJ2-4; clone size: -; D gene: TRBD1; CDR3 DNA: TGCGCCAGCAGCTTGAGTACAGGGGAACGGCACTTC; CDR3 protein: CASSLSTGERHF
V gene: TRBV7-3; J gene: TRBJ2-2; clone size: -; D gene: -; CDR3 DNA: TGTGCCAGCAGCTTAGCCGCGGGACAGAACACCGGGGAGCTGTTTTTT; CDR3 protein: CASSLAAGQNTGELFF
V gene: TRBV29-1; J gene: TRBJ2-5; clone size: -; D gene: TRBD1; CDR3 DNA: TGCAGCGCCCAGACAGGGGGCGAAGAGACCCAGTACTTC; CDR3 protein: CSAQTGGEETQYF
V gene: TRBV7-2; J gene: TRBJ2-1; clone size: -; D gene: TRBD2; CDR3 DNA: TGTGCCAGCAGCTTAGCGACTAGCGGCTCCTACAATGAGCAGTTCTTC; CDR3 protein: CASSLATSGSYNEQFF
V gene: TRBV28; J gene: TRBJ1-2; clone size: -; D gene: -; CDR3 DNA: TGTGCCAGCAAGGGTGGTGGCTACACCTTC; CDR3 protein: CASKGGGYTF
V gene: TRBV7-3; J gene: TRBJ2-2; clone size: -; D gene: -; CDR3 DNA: TGTGCCAGCAGCTTACAAGGGCTAGGAACCGGGGAGCTGTTTTTT; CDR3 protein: CASSLQGLGTGELFF
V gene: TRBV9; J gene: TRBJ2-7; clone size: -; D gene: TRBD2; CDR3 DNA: TGTGCCAGCGCCGGACTAGCGGTTTCCTACGAGCAGTACTTC; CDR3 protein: CASAGLAVSYEQYF
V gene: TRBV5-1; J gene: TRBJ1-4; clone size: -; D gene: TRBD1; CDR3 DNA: TGCGCCAGCACTCGGGAAGCCGGGACAGGGAACCATGAAAAACTGTTTTTT; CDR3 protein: CASTREAGTGNHEKLFF
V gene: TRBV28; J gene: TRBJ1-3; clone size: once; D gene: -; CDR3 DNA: TGTGCCAGCAGTTTTTGGGGAGGAAGTGGAAACACCATATATTTT; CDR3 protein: CASSFWGGSGNTIYF
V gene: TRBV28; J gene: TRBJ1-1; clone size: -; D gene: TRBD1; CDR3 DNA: TGTGCCACCTCCTGGACAGGGGGTAACACTGAAGCTTTCTTT; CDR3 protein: CATSWTGGNTEAFF
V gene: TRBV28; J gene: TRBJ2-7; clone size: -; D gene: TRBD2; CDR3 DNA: TGTGCCAGCAGTCCTGGACTAGCGGTAATGTACGGGCAGTACTTC; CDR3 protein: CASSPGLAVMYGQYF
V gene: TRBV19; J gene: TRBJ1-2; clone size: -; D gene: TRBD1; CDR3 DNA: TGTGCCAGTAGTACTACTAACAGGGGCTATGGCTACACCTTC; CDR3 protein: CASSTTNRGYGYTF
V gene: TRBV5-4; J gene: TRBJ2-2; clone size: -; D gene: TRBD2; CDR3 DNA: TGTGCCAGCAGCTTGGCACTAGCGGGAGTAACCGGGGAGCTGTTTTTT; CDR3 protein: CASSLALAGVTGELFF
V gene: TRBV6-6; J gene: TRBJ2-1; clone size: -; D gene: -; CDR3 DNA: TGTGCCAGCGGGCGGCGGGACGATGAGCAGTTCTTC; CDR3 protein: CASGRRDDEQFF
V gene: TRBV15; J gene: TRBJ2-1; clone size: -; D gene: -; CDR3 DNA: TGTGCCACGACCTTTGGGGCTCCGGCGGGACTCAATGAGCAGTTCTTC; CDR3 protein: CATTFGAPAGLNEQFF
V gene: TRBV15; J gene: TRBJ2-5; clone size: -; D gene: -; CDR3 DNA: TGTGCCACCAGCAGAGAGGGGCAGAAGGGCGAGACCCAGTACTTC; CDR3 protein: CATSREGQKGETQYF